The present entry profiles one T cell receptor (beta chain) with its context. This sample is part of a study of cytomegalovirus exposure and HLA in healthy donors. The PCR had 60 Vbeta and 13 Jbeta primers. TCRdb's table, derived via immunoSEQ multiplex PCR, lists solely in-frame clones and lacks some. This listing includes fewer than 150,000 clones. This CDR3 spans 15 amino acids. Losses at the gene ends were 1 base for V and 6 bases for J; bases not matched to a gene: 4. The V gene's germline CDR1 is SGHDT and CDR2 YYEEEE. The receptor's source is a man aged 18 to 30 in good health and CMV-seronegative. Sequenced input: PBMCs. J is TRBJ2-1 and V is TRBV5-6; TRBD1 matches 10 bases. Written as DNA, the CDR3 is TGTGCCAGCAGCTTGACGGGACAGGGGACCAATGAGCAGTTCTTC. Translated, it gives CASSLTGQGTNEQFF.